This is a list of T cell receptor beta chains from one sample in a study of T-cell reconstitution after alpha-beta-depleted transplantation in children. TCRdb called the PCR reads again in MiXCR, with one record for every CDR3 protein. The data show about 460,000 distinct CDR3 sequences, around 13% seen once. Sample: PBMCs from the stem cell graft donor, taken from the stem cell graft. These receptors were taken from a human donor who donated a stem cell graft to a child with combined immunodeficiency. Each CDR3 is given with its conserved first and last residue. The D gene is left open where the match is weak. Size is omitted from some rows. Given values are once, few, many or a class for expanded clones.

j_call | d_call | clone_size | v_call | cdr3_length | cdr3_nt | cdr3_aa
TRBJ1-5 | . | . | TRBV7-9 | 15 | TGTGCCAGCAGCCCCGAGGGTCTCAACAATCAGCCCCAGCATTTT | CASSPEGLNNQPQHF
TRBJ2-1 | . | few | TRBV30 | 13 | TGTGCCTGGAGTCCAGACGGGTACAATGAGCAGTTCTTC | CAWSPDGYNEQFF
TRBJ2-2 | TRBD2 | . | TRBV12-3/TRBV12-4 | 16 | TGTGCCAGCAGTCCAGGACTAGCGGGAGGGATCGGGGAGCTGTTTTTT | CASSPGLAGGIGELFF
TRBJ1-1 | . | . | TRBV5-5 | 14 | TGTGCCAGCAGCTTCTCAGGGAGAAAAACTGAAGCTTTCTTT | CASSFSGRKTEAFF
TRBJ2-7 | . | many | TRBV12-3/TRBV12-4 | 14 | TGTGCCAGCAGTCCGGGACTTGGGGACTACGAGCAGTACTTC | CASSPGLGDYEQYF
TRBJ2-7 | . | . | TRBV20-1 | 13 | TGCAGTGCTTTAACAGGACACTACTACGAGCAGTACTTC | CSALTGHYYEQYF
TRBJ2-1 | TRBD2 | . | TRBV24-1 | 17 | TGTGCCACCAGTGAGCCGGGACTAGCGGACGCCTACAATGAGCAGTTCTTC | CATSEPGLADAYNEQFF
TRBJ2-7 | . | . | TRBV15 | 15 | TGTGCCACCAGCAGAGATTCGGAGAGTTCCTACGAGCAGTACTTC | CATSRDSESSYEQYF
TRBJ2-6 | . | . | TRBV28 | 15 | TGTGCCACCGGTGGGGGAGCTTCTGGGGCCAACGTCCTGACTTTC | CATGGGASGANVLTF
TRBJ2-2 | . | . | TRBV5-6 | 14 | TGTGCCAGCAGCTTAATATCTATAGGCGGGGAGCTGTTTTTT | CASSLISIGGELFF
TRBJ2-3 | TRBD1 | few | TRBV19 | 12 | TGTGCCAGTAGTGACAGGGGCGATACGCAGTATTTT | CASSDRGDTQYF
TRBJ2-1 | . | many | TRBV20-1 | 11 | TGCAGTGCCCAGGTGAGGGACGAGCAGTTCTTC | CSAQVRDEQFF
TRBJ2-1 | . | many | TRBV6-4 | 13 | TGTGCCAGCAGTGACTCGGAGAACAATGAGCAGTTCTTC | CASSDSENNEQFF
TRBJ2-1 | TRBD1 | . | TRBV28 | 15 | TGTGCCAGCAGCAGCTCGCAGGGGGCGGCCAATGAGCAGTTCTTC | CASSSSQGAANEQFF
TRBJ2-1 | . | many | TRBV20-1 | 11 | TGCAGTGCTAGGGACAATCGGCCCGAATTCTTC | CSARDNRPEFF
TRBJ2-1 | TRBD2 | few | TRBV11-2 | 16 | TGTGCCAGCAGCTTCGCGACTAGCGGGAGAGGTAATGAGCAGTTCTTC | CASSFATSGRGNEQFF
TRBJ2-7 | TRBD2 | . | TRBV30 | 14 | TGTGCCTGGAGTGTGGGAGGGGTAGCGGACGAGCAGTACTTC | CAWSVGGVADEQYF
TRBJ2-1 | . | many | TRBV5-1 | 11 | TGCGCCAGCAGCGCACAGAATGAGCAGTTCTTC | CASSAQNEQFF
TRBJ2-4 | . | many | TRBV29-1 | 13 | TGCAGCCAGGGATCCGGAGCCAAAAACATTCAGTACTTC | CSQGSGAKNIQYF
TRBJ2-5 | . | many | TRBV4-3 | 15 | TGCGCCAGCAGCCAAGGAAACAGCCTAGAAGAGACCCAGTACTTC | CASSQGNSLEETQYF
TRBJ2-1 | TRBD2 | . | TRBV3-1 | 17 | TGTGCCAGCAGCCAAGGGAGAGCGGGAGGGTACTACAATGAGCAGTTCTTC | CASSQGRAGGYYNEQFF
TRBJ2-1 | . | few | TRBV2 | 13 | TGTGCCAGCAGTGAGGGCAACTACAATGAGCAGTTCTTC | CASSEGNYNEQFF
TRBJ2-3 | . | many | TRBV12-3/TRBV12-4 | 14 | TGTGCCAGCAGTTTAACGTTGGGCACAGATACGCAGTATTTT | CASSLTLGTDTQYF
TRBJ2-5 | TRBD1 | many | TRBV12-3/TRBV12-4 | 14 | TGTGCCAGCAGGGCCGGGACAGGGGAAGAGACCCAGTACTTC | CASRAGTGEETQYF
TRBJ2-5 | TRBD1 | . | TRBV25-1 | 17 | TGTGCCAGCATTCCCCCGCCGGGACAGGGATTCCAAGAGACCCAGTACTTC | CASIPPPGQGFQETQYF
TRBJ1-2 | . | . | TRBV4-3 | 16 | TGCGCCAGCAGCCAAGATAGGATACCAGGTTCCCTTGGCTACACCTTC | CASSQDRIPGSLGYTF
TRBJ1-1 | TRBD1 | few | TRBV25-1 | 14 | TGTGCCAGCAGTGAAACCGGGACAGGGGGACGGGCTTTCTTT | CASSETGTGGRAFF
TRBJ1-3 | . | few | TRBV28 | 15 | TGTGCCAGCAAACGAGCGGCTAGCTCTGGAAACACCATATATTTT | CASKRAASSGNTIYF
TRBJ1-1 | . | few | TRBV6-1 | 16 | TGTGCCAGCAGTGAACGCTTAAGGGGTGGTGGCACTGAAGCTTTCTTT | CASSERLRGGGTEAFF
TRBJ2-2 | TRBD2 | . | TRBV4-3 | 18 | TGCGCCAGCAGCCAAGCACTAGCGGGGGCCGCGAACACCGGGGAGCTGTTTTTT | CASSQALAGAANTGELFF
TRBJ2-7 | . | few | TRBV7-2 | 15 | TGTGCCAGCAGCTGGAGTGGGACTGGCTCCTACGAGCAGTACTTC | CASSWSGTGSYEQYF
TRBJ2-5 | . | many | TRBV11-2 | 16 | TGTGCCAGCAGCTACCTGGTGTGGGGGGAAAAAGAGACCCAGTACTTC | CASSYLVWGEKETQYF
TRBJ1-5 | . | many | TRBV5-1 | 14 | TGCGCCAGCAGCTTGGGTTCCAGCAATCAGCCCCAGCATTTT | CASSLGSSNQPQHF
TRBJ2-3 | . | . | TRBV20-1 | 15 | TGCAGTGCCCAGGAGCCAGCTTCTAGCACAGATACGCAGTATTTT | CSAQEPASSTDTQYF
TRBJ1-1 | . | few | TRBV28 | 12 | TGTGCCAGCAGCTCCGGGGGCAACGAAGCTTTCTTT | CASSSGGNEAFF
TRBJ1-5 | . | few | TRBV2 | 15 | TGTGCCAGCAGTCTCTTTGTTGGGGTAGGACAGCCCCAGCATTTT | CASSLFVGVGQPQHF
TRBJ2-5 | . | few | TRBV7-3 | 13 | TGTGCCAGCAGCTCGGGGGCAGGGGAGACCCAGTACTTC | CASSSGAGETQYF
TRBJ2-3 | . | . | TRBV21-1 | 17 | TGTGCCAGCACGCAAGCAGGGAGGGTGTTTCCCACAGATACGCAGTATTTT | CASTQAGRVFPTDTQYF
TRBJ2-1 | . | . | TRBV18 | 14 | TGTGCCAGCTCCGTGCCCCGGTCCTACAATGAGCAGTTCTTC | CASSVPRSYNEQFF
TRBJ2-3 | . | few | TRBV7-2 | 16 | TGTGCCAGCAGCTTTGCCAGGGCACTAGGCACAGATACGCAGTATTTT | CASSFARALGTDTQYF
TRBJ2-6 | . | few | TRBV7-2 | 16 | TGTGCCAGCAGCCCCAACCGAGATCGTGGGGCCAACGTCCTGACTTTC | CASSPNRDRGANVLTF
TRBJ2-5 | . | . | TRBV9 | 14 | TGTGCCAGCAGCGTAGGCAATAGCAAAGAGACCCAGTACTTC | CASSVGNSKETQYF
TRBJ2-3 | TRBD2 | . | TRBV7-3 | 16 | TGTGCCAGCAGCTTACTAGCGGGGGGTTTAACAGATACGCAGTATTTT | CASSLLAGGLTDTQYF
TRBJ2-7 | TRBD1 | many | TRBV12-3/TRBV12-4 | 14 | TGTGCCAGCAGCAAGGGACAGGGGAACTACGAGCAGTACTTC | CASSKGQGNYEQYF
TRBJ1-1 | TRBD1 | . | TRBV4-2 | 15 | TGTGCCAGCAGCCAGCGGACAGGGGCGAACACTGAAGCTTTCTTT | CASSQRTGANTEAFF
TRBJ2-7 | . | . | TRBV6-1 | 14 | TGTGCCAGCATGGAGAGGGCTGTCTCCTACGAGCAGTACTTC | CASMERAVSYEQYF
TRBJ2-3 | . | many | TRBV27 | 14 | TGTGCCAGCAGTTTAATGGGGGGCACAGATACGCAGTATTTT | CASSLMGGTDTQYF
TRBJ2-1 | TRBD2 | many | TRBV20-1 | 16 | TGCAGTGCTAGAGATCCCCTAGCGGGGGGACCTAATGAGCAGTTCTTC | CSARDPLAGGPNEQFF
TRBJ1-2 | . | many | TRBV6-5 | 12 | TGTGCCAGCAGCCCGGGACCTAGGGGCTACACCTTC | CASSPGPRGYTF
TRBJ2-1 | . | few | TRBV28 | 14 | TGTGCCAGCAGCCTCCAGGGGAGAAACAATGAGCAGTTCTTC | CASSLQGRNNEQFF
TRBJ1-6 | TRBD1 | . | TRBV24-1 | 17 | TGTGCCACCAGTGATTTATCGGACAGGGGCCCGGATTCACCCCTCCACTTT | CATSDLSDRGPDSPLHF